One and the same sample provided the 13 T cell receptor beta chains below, sequenced in a study of T cells in Graves' hyperthyroidism and ophthalmopathy. RNA transcripts yielded amplified TCR beta CDR3 regions. Using the HTBI primer set, a first-round RT-PCR was run on the TCR CDR3. A single record per CDR3 protein comes from TCRdb applying MiXCR to the multiplex PCR reads. The sample comprises 45,000 to 60,000 distinct CDR3 sequences, approximately 50% of which are singletons, and roughly 12% rests with the top ten. The sequenced sample consisted of blood. The receptors come from a woman aged 30 to 39 with Graves' ophthalmopathy.

Many counts were recorded for this clonotype. The genes are TRBV5-1 and TRBJ2-3; TRBD1 matches at 7 bases. Germline trimming cut 5 bases from V and 2 bases from J; bases unmatched to any gene: 8. CDR1 and CDR2 (germline): SGHRS, YFSETQ. The CDR3 runs to 15 residues. CDR3 DNA: TGCGCCAGCAGTTACAGGGGTCTTAACACAGATACGCAGTATTTT. Amino acid sequence: CASSYRGLNTDTQYF.

In the case of this clonotype: Given a much more abundant clone one base away, this may be a read error. The chain has TRBV4-2 and TRBJ1-1; TRBD1 might be the D (6 bases). CDR3 length equals 14 residues. Germline values: CDR1 LGHNA, CDR2 YNFKEQ. The CDR3 region is CANSQDSGVGEAFF. The CDR3 nucleotides read TGTGCCAACAGCCAAGATTCAGGGGTGGGTGAAGCTTTCTTT.

This rearrangement joins TRBV10-3 to TRBJ2-3, with 8 bases aligning to TRBD2. With 2 bases clipped from V and 7 bases from J, the junction kept 5 bases outside the gene matches. Per germline, CDR1 ENHRY and CDR2 SYGVKD. The CDR3 sequence is 14 residues long. The CDR3 coding sequence is TGTGCCATCAGTGAGAAGCGGGAGATCTATACGCAGTATTTT. It codes for CAISEKREIYTQYF.

The chain carries TRBV19 and TRBJ2-1; 7 bases agree with TRBD1. Germline lookup yields CDR1 LNHDA and CDR2 SQIVND (reference sequence). With V trimmed by 3 bases and J by 6 bases, 11 bases remained unmatched. The CDR3 extends over 16 amino acids. CDR3 nucleotide sequence: TGTGCCAGTAGTATCCGGGACAGATCCTATTGCAATGAGCAGTTCTTC. Residues: CASSIRDRSYCNEQFF.

Comments on this clonotype: This clone may be a read error of a much larger clone one base away. Likely a read error: the CDR3 ends without its conserved phenylalanine or tryptophan. This chain links TRBV3-1 with TRBJ2-3; D is ambiguous. The V end was cut by 1 base, the J end by 6 bases, with 11 bases between. The germline CDR1 and CDR2 sequences are LGHDT and YNNKEL (reference sequence). The CDR3 contains 14 residues. The CDR3 protein is CASSQGFAADTQYL. CDR3 sequence (DNA): TGTGCCAGCAGCCAAGGCTTTGCGGCGGATACGCAGTATCTT.

In its sample, this clonotype was seen many times. The chain links TRBV30 to TRBJ2-7, with no clear D. CDR3 size: 11 residues. V was trimmed by 7 bases and J by 6 bases, leaving 13 bases between them. CDR1 is GTSNPN, CDR2 SVGIG, per germline (reference sequence). CDR3 nucleotides: TGTGCCTTATGGATACGTGGCGAGCAGTACTTC. Translating gives CALWIRGEQYF.

This chain uses TRBV30 with TRBJ1-1; no clear D gene. The CDR3 sequence is 16 residues long. CDR1 and CDR2 (germline): GTSNPN, SVGIG (reference sequence). Trimming removed 2 bases from V and 4 bases from J, with 20 bases in between. CDR3 sequence: CAWSMRKYAGGTEAFF. The CDR3 DNA reads as TGTGCCTGGAGTATGAGGAAATATGCGGGAGGCACTGAAGCTTTCTTT.

This clonotype was counted at least ten times. For the CDR3, the DNA is TGTGCCAGCAGCTTAACACTTGCGGACACTGAAGCTTTCTTT. It is translated as CASSLTLADTEAFF. The V call is TRBV7-2, the J call TRBJ1-1; unclear D gene. Trimming stripped 2 bases from V and 3 bases from J, with 10 bases between. CDR1 and CDR2 from the germline V gene are SGHTA and FQGNSA. This CDR3 has 14 amino acids.

CDR3 protein: CSARDWSPVEDTQYF. CDR3 coding DNA: TGCAGTGCTAGAGATTGGTCCCCGGTTGAGGATACGCAGTATTTT. The V call is TRBV20-1, the J call TRBJ2-3; the D is unclear. Germline CDR1 DFQATT, CDR2 SNEGSKA (reference sequence). Trimming stripped 0 bases from V and 6 bases from J, with 16 bases between. The CDR3 sequence is 15 residues long.

This clonotype has at least ten counts. The J gene is TRBJ2-3, the V gene TRBV7-9; D not resolved. CDR1 is SEHNR and CDR2 is FQNEAQ in the germline V gene (reference sequence). CDR3 length: 14 amino acids. The V and J ends lost 1 base and 4 bases respectively, with 9 bases between them. CDR3 DNA: TGTGCCAGCAGCTTAGAAGCCTTCCCAGATACGCAGTATTTT. It encodes CASSLEAFPDTQYF.

In its sample, this clonotype was seen many times. This chain joins TRBV7-9 and TRBJ1-1; D unclear. V lost 1 base and J lost 1, with 7 bases in between. Germline assignment: CDR1 SEHNR and CDR2 FQNEAQ (reference sequence). The CDR3 is made up of 14 amino acids. CDR3 sequence (DNA): TGTGCCAGCAGCTTAGAACTGGGGAACACTGAAGCTTTCTTT. Translated: CASSLELGNTEAFF.

This clonotype showed up many times. The chain couples TRBV27 to TRBJ2-7; TRBD2 matches 9 bases. After removal of 6 bases from V and 2 bases from J, the junction contained 5 bases not matched to a gene. Germline V CDR1 and CDR2: MNHEY, SMNVEV (reference sequence). The CDR3 runs to 14 residues. CDR3 loop: CASSLLAGAYEQYF. The CDR3 DNA follows: TGTGCCAGCAGCTTACTAGCGGGCGCCTACGAGCAGTACTTC.

By its share, this clonotype is medium-sized (0.01 to 0.1%). The chain combines TRBV24-1 with TRBJ1-2; 10 nucleotides line up with TRBD1. With 3 bases clipped from V and 5 bases from J, the junction kept 2 bases outside the gene matches. Germline V CDR1 and CDR2: KGHDR, SFDVKD. This CDR3 spans 14 amino acids. DNA of the CDR3: TGTGCCACCAGTGATGGGGACAGGGGTTATGGCTACACCTTC. Protein sequence: CATSDGDRGYGYTF.